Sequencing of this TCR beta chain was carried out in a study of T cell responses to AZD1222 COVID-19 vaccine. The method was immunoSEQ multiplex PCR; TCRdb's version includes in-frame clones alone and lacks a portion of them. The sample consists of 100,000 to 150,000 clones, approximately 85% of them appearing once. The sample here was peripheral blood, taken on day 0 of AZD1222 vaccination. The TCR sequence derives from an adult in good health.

DNA for the CDR3: TGTGCCAGCAGCCCGATGTGGGGTAGCGGTGAAGCTTTCTTT. Translation gives CASSPMWGSGEAFF. V and J are TRBV7-6 and TRBJ1-1; D remains ambiguous. V dropped 5 bases and J dropped 7 bases, with 17 bases sitting between them. The CDR3 consists of 14 residues. Per germline, CDR1 SGHVS and CDR2 FNYEAQ.